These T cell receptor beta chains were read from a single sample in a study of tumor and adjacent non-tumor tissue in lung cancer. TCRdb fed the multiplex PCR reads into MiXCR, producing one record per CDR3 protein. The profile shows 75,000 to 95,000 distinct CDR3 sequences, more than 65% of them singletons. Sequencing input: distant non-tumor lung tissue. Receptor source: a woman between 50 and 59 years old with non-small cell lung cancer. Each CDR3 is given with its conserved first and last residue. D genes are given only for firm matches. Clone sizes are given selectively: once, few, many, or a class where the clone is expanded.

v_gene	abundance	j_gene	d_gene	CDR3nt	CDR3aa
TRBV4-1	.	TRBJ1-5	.	TGCGCCAGCTGCCAAGTACCTGGTATCAATCAGCCCCAGCATTTT	CASCQVPGINQPQHF
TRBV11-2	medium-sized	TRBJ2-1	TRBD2	TGTGCCAGCAGTCGCTCGGCGGGAGGGCCGGGTGAGCAGTTCTTC	CASSRSAGGPGEQFF
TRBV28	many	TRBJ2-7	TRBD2	TGTGCCAGCAGTTCCCTCGGACTAGCGGGAGGATCCTCCTACGAGCAGTACTTC	CASSSLGLAGGSSYEQYF
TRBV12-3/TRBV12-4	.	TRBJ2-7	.	TGTGCCACCCGTAGAGGCCAGGCAACCTACGAGCACTACTTC	CATRRGQATYEHYF
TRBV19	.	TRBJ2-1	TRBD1	TGTGCCAGTATCGGGACAGGGGGTAAGGTTGAGCAGTTCTTC	CASIGTGGKVEQFF
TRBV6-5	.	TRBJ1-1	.	TGCGTCACCAAGGACAGCTTGGGCCTTGGAGCTTTCTTT	CVTKDSLGLGAFF
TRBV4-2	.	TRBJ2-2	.	TGTGCCAGTACTCCGGGACTTCCGAACACCGAGGAGCTGTTTTTT	CASTPGLPNTEELFF
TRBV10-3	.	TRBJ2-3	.	TGTACCATCAGTGAGTCGTCTCCCAGCACAGATATGCAGTATTTT	CTISESSPSTDMQYF
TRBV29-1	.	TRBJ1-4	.	TGCAGCGGGTTTGAGAGTTCTAATGAAAAACTGTTTTTT	CSGFESSNEKLFF
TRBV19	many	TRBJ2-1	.	TGTGCCACAATGGAGAGGGCGGGGCATGAGCAGTTCTTC	CATMERAGHEQFF
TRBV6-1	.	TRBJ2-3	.	TGTGCCGGCGGTTGGTTGGGACATAACACAAATACGCAGTATTTT	CAGGWLGHNTNTQYF
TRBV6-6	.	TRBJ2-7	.	TGTGCCAGCAATTACTCTGGGGACTACGAGCAGTACTTC	CASNYSGDYEQYF
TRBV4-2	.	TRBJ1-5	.	TGTGCCATCAGCCAAGACTTCACTAGCAATCAGCCCCACCATTTT	CAISQDFTSNQPHHF
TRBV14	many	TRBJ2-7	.	TGTGCCAGCAGCCAAGGCGGGATACGCTACTTC	CASSQGGIRYF